This passage covers 14 T cell receptor beta chains from one sample sequenced in a study of T cells in Graves' hyperthyroidism and ophthalmopathy. Amplification of TCR beta CDR3 regions used RNA as the template. TCR CDR3 underwent first-round RT-PCR with the HTBI primer set. TCRdb reprocessed the multiplex PCR reads via MiXCR and lists one record per CDR3 protein. The sample carries 380,000 or so distinct CDR3 sequences, approximately 19% recorded once. The material sequenced was blood. The receptors originated from a woman younger than 35 with Graves' hyperthyroidism.

Ten or more counts support this clonotype. The chain combines TRBV7-6 with TRBJ1-1, with a weak D call TRBD1 (6 bases). The CDR3 loop spans 15 amino acids. The germline V and J ends were trimmed by 3 bases and 0 bases, with 11 bases remaining between them. Germline assignment: CDR1 SGHVS and CDR2 FNYEAQ. The CDR3 bases are TGTGCCAGCAGCTTCGGCGGACAGCTGAACACTGAAGCTTTCTTT. It codes for CASSFGGQLNTEAFF. The variable domain in full, completed from reference TRBV7-6 and TRBJ1-1, reads GAGVSQSPRYKVTKRGQDVALRCDPISGHVSLYWYRQALGQGPEFLTYFNYEAQQDKSGLPNDRFSAERPEGSISTLTIQRTEQRDSAMYRCASSFGGQLNTEAFFGQGTRLTVV.

This clonotype has only a few counts. This sequence joins TRBV4-2 and TRBJ1-1, with D hard to call. Per the germline V gene, CDR1 is LGHNA and CDR2 is YNFKEQ. V lost 4 bases to trimming and J lost 4 bases, with 22 bases between them. This CDR3 contains 17 residues. This CDR3 is CASSLELSNSGGTEAFF. DNA for the CDR3: TGTGCCAGCAGCCTAGAATTAAGTAATTCGGGAGGCACTGAAGCTTTCTTT.

There are many counts of this clonotype. V gene TRBV10-1 combines with J gene TRBJ1-5; TRBD1 matches at 9 bases. The length of the CDR3 is 16 residues. V lost 2 bases, J lost 2 bases, and 4 bases stayed unmatched. Germline V gene data show CDR1 as WNHNN and CDR2 as SYGVQD (reference sequence). The DNA of the CDR3 is TGCGCCAGCAGTGAGACCCGGGACAGGGGCAATCAGCCCCAGCATTTT. Translating gives CASSETRDRGNQPQHF.

This clonotype was seen repeatedly, ten times or more. This chain links TRBV20-1 with TRBJ1-1; D is perhaps TRBD1 (5 bases). Trimming stripped 1 base from V and 5 bases from J, with 11 bases between. The germline V gene encodes CDR1 DFQATT and CDR2 SNEGSKA (reference sequence). This CDR3 contains 13 residues. The CDR3 loop reads CSARGQGGTEAFF. The CDR3 bases are TGCAGTGCTAGAGGGCAGGGAGGGACTGAAGCTTTCTTT.

This clonotype showed up many times. V is TRBV2 and J is TRBJ2-5, with TRBD2 as a possible D gene (5 bases). V dropped 5 bases and J dropped 5 bases, with 18 bases sitting between them. The CDR3 runs to 15 residues. In germline, CDR1 is SNHLY, CDR2 FYNNEI. DNA of the CDR3: TGTGCCAGCAGTAACGAGGGCCAGATTGGTGAGACCCAGTACTTC. Translated: CASSNEGQIGETQYF.

Concerning this clonotype: As the CDR3 is not closed by the conserved phenylalanine or tryptophan, this likely results from a read error. The gene calls are TRBV30 and TRBJ2-2; D might be TRBD2 (5 bases). Germline V gene lookup returns CDR1 GTSNPN and CDR2 SVGIG (reference sequence). The ends were cut back, 2 bases at V and 6 bases at J, with 19 bases in the middle. The CDR3 covers 16 residues. The CDR3 here is CAWSPGLSPGAGELFS. CDR3 coding DNA: TGTGCCTGGAGTCCCGGACTGTCGCCCGGGGCCGGGGAGCTGTTTTCT.

This clonotype was found many times. The chain links TRBV6-4 to TRBJ2-2, with D possibly matching TRBD2 (6 bases). Germline CDR1 and CDR2: MRHNA and SNTAGT. The CDR3 extends over 14 amino acids. Trimming removed 3 bases from V and 5 bases from J, with 10 bases in between. The CDR3: CASSDSGETGELFF. CDR3 DNA sequence: TGTGCCAGCAGTGATTCGGGGGAAACCGGGGAGCTGTTTTTT.

This clonotype was counted many times. The V call is TRBV11-3, the J call TRBJ1-3; unclear D gene. CDR1 SGHNT and CDR2 YENEEA come from the germline V gene. This CDR3 is built from 16 residues. V dropped 5 bases and J dropped 0 bases, with 14 bases sitting between them. The CDR3 DNA is TGTGCCAGCAGCCTGTGGACCGCAAGCTCTGGAAACACCATATATTTT. Translation: CASSLWTASSGNTIYF.

In its sample, this clonotype was seen many times. The V gene is TRBV12-5, the J gene TRBJ1-1, with D perhaps TRBD1 (5 bases). The CDR3 totals 16 residues. Germline CDR1 is LGHNT and CDR2 is FRNRAP. V lost 1 base to trimming and J lost 0 bases, with 12 bases between them. This CDR3 reads CASGLAVRGVNTEAFF. CDR3 sequence (DNA): TGTGCTAGTGGTTTGGCAGTTCGGGGCGTGAACACTGAAGCTTTCTTT.

Ten or more counts support this clonotype. This chain connects TRBV29-1 to TRBJ2-7; D remains unclear. V lost 1 base, J lost 2 bases, and 6 bases lay in between. The CDR3 has 12 amino acids. Germline V gene data show CDR1 as SQVTM and CDR2 as ANQGSEA. The CDR3 DNA follows: TGCAGCGTTGAAGTACCGCCCTACGAGCAGTACTTC. Its translation is CSVEVPPYEQYF.

Notes on this clonotype: It may be a read error: a sequence one base away is much more abundant. Here the CDR3 DNA reads TGCGCCAGCAGCCAGCCCGAAACCTACAAGCAGTACTTC. Translating gives CASSQPETYKQYF. The J gene is TRBJ2-7, the V gene TRBV4-1; the D is unclear. This CDR3 is 13 amino acids long. From germline, CDR1 is MGHRA and CDR2 YSYEKL.

This clonotype was seen at least ten times. Here the CDR3 reads CASSFWGAGELFF. CDR3 nucleotide sequence: TGTGCCAGCAGTTTCTGGGGGGCCGGGGAGCTGTTTTTT. J is TRBJ2-2 and V is TRBV6-5; perhaps TRBD2 as D (6 bases). Germline assignment: CDR1 MNHEY and CDR2 SVGAGI. The CDR3 is made up of 13 amino acids. Trimming took off 4 bases at V and 6 bases at J, with 9 bases between the two ends.

V gene TRBV28 combines with J gene TRBJ2-5; 11 bases line up with TRBD1. The CDR3 runs 15 residues. The V gene's germline CDR1 is MDHEN and CDR2 SYDVKM. V shed 5 bases and J 11 bases; nucleotides not matched to a gene: 13. The CDR3 DNA reads as TGTGCCAGCAGTCTCCTGGACAGGGGGCTATTCAGTCAGTACTTC. This codes for CASSLLDRGLFSQYF.

CDR3 amino acids: CASSYSPGQGTEQYF. CDR3 nucleotide sequence: TGTGCCAGCAGTTACTCTCCCGGACAGGGGACCGAGCAGTACTTC. The chain employs TRBV6-5 and TRBJ2-7; TRBD1 matches at 9 bases. Per germline, CDR1 MNHEY and CDR2 SVGAGI. V lost 0 bases, J lost 6 bases, and 6 bases stayed unmatched. The CDR3 is 15 residues long.